This entry features one TCR beta chain sequence. The antigen is unknown. This sample was taken from a study of CD8+ T cells in alopecia areata. Overall study results and limits: Scalp sequencing captures resident alphabeta T cells of normal skin too.

As the sequencing template, cDNA was produced by extracting RNA and reverse transcribing it. The assay was immunoSEQ multiplex PCR, and TCRdb's table has in-frame clones only and misses some. The sample consists of 140,000 to 150,000 clones, 45% to 60% of them appearing once. Germline V gives CDR1 SGHVS, CDR2 FNYEAQ. CDR3 length equals 15 residues. The germline V and J ends were trimmed by 2 bases and 4 bases, with 15 bases remaining between them. This clonotype originated in a human donor with alopecia areata. The source material was CD4+ T cells sorted from blood. V and J are TRBV7-6 and TRBJ2-7; D may be TRBD1 (5 bases). CDR3 in amino acids: CASSLNPGKNYEQYF. The DNA for the CDR3 is TGTGCCAGCAGCTTAAACCCAGGGAAGAATTACGAGCAGTACTTC.